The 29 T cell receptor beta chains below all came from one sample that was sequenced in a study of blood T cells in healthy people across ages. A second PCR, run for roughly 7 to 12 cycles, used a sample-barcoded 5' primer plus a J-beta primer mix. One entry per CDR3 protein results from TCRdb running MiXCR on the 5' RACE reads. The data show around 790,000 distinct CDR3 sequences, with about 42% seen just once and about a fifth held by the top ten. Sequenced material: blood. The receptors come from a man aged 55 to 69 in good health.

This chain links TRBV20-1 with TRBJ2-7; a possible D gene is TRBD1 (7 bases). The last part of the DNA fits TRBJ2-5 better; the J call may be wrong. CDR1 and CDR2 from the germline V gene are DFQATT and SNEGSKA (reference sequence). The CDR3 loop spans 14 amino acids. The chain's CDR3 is CSARWQGGGETQYF. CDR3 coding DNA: TGCAGTGCTAGGTGGCAGGGGGGAGGAGAGACCCAGTACTTC.

CDR3 DNA sequence: TGTGCCAGCAAAACGAGGACGGGTGGTCAGCCCCAGCATTTT. Translation gives CASKTRTGGQPQHF. V and J are TRBV2 and TRBJ1-5; D gene ambiguous. V was clipped by 7 bases and J by 6 bases, with 16 bases between them. The germline CDR1 and CDR2 sequences are SNHLY and FYNNEI. CDR3 length: 14 residues. Together with reference TRBV2 and TRBJ1-5, the CDR3 gives the full variable domain: EPEVTQTPSHQVTQMGQEVILRCVPISNHLYFYWYRQILGQKVEFLVSFYNNEISEKSEIFDDQFSVERPDGSNFTLKIRSTKLEDSAMYFCASKTRTGGQPQHFGDGTRLSIL.

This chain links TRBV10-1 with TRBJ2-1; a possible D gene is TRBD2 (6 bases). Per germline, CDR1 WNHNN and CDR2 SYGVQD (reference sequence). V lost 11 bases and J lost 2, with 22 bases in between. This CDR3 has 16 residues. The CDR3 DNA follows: TGCGCCTGCCATACTCCTGGCGGGGCCACCTACAATGAGCAGTTCTTC. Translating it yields CACHTPGGATYNEQFF.

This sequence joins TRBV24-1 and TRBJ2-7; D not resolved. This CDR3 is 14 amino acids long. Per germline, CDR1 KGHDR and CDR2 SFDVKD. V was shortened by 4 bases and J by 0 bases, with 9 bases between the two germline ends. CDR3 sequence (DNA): TGTGCCACCAGTGAAGGTAGGAGCTCCTACGAGCAGTACTTC. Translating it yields CATSEGRSSYEQYF.

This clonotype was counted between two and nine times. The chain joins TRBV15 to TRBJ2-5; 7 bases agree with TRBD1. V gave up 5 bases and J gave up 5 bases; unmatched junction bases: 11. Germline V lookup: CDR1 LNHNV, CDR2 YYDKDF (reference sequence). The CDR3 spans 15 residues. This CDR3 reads CATSGQTGVSETQYF. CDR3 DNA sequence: TGTGCCACCAGCGGACAAACAGGGGTTTCGGAGACCCAGTACTTC.

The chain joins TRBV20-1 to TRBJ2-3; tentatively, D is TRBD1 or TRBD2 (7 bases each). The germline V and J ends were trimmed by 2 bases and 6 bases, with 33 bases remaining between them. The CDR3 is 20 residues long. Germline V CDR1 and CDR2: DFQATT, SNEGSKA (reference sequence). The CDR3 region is CSARRGPGQSLGGALDTQYF. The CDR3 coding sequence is TGCAGTGCTAGAAGGGGGCCGGGACAGTCTCTGGGAGGGGCCTTGGATACGCAGTATTTT.

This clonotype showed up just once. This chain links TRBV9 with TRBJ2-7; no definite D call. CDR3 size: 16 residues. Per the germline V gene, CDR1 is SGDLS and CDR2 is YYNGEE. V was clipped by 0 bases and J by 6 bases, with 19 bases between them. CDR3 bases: TGTGCCAGCAGCGTAGCCTTGTGCCACTCCCTGGCCGAGCAGTACTTC. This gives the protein CASSVALCHSLAEQYF. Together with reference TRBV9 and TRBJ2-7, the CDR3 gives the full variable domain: DSGVTQTPKHLITATGQRVTLRCSPRSGDLSVYWYQQSLDQGLQFLIQYYNGEERAKGNILERFSAQQFPDLHSELNLSSLELGDSALYFCASSVALCHSLAEQYFGPGTRLTVT.

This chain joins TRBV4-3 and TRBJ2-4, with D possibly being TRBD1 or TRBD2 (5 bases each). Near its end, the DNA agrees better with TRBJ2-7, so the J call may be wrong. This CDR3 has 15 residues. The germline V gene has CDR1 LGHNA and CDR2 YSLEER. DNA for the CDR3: TGCGCCAGCAGCCAGAATGAAGGAGTTGGGGGCGAGCAGTACTTC. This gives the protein CASSQNEGVGGEQYF.

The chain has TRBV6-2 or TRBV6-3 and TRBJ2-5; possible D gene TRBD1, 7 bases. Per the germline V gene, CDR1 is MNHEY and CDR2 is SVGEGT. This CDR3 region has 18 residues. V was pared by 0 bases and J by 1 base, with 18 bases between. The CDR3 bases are TGTGCCAGCAGTTACTCGAGGCTCACAGGGGAGGCCCAAGAGACCCAGTACTTC. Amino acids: CASSYSRLTGEAQETQYF.

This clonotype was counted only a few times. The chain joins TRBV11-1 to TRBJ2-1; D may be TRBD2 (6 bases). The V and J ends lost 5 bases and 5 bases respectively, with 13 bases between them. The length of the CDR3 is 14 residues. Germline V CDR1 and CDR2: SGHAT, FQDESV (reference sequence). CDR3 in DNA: TGTGCCAGCAGCCAAGCGGGCGGGAACAATGAGCAGTTCTTC. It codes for CASSQAGGNNEQFF. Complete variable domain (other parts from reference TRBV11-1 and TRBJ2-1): EAEVAQSPRYKITEKSQAVAFWCDPISGHATLYWYRQILGQGPELLVQFQDESVVDDSQLPKDRFSAERLKGVDSTLKIQPAELGDSAMYLCASSQAGGNNEQFFGPGTRLTVL.

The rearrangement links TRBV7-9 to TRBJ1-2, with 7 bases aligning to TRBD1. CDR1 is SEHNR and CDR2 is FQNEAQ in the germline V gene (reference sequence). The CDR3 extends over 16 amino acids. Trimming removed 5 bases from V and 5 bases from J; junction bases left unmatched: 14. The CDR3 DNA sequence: TGTGCCAGCAGCCCGTGGAGGGGGCGAGACGATTATGGCTACACCTTC. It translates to CASSPWRGRDDYGYTF.

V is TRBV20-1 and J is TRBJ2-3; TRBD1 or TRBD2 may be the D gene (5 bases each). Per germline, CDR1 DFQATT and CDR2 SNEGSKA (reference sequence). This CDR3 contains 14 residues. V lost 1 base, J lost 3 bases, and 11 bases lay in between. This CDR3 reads CSARGVGGTDTQYF. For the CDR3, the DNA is TGCAGTGCTAGAGGGGTTGGGGGTACAGATACGCAGTATTTT.

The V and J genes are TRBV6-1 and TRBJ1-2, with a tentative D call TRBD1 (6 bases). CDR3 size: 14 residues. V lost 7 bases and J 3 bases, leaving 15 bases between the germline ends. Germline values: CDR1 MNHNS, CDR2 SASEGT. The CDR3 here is CASTPRGVDYGYTF. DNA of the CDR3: TGTGCCAGCACCCCGAGGGGGGTCGACTATGGCTACACCTTC.

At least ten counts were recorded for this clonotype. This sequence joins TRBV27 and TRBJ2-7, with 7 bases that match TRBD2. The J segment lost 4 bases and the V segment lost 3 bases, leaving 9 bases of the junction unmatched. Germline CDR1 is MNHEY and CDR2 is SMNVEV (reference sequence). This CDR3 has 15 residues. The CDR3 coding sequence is TGTGCCAGCAGTTTGGTGGGAGGGGCGGGGTACGAGCAGTACTTC. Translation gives CASSLVGGAGYEQYF.

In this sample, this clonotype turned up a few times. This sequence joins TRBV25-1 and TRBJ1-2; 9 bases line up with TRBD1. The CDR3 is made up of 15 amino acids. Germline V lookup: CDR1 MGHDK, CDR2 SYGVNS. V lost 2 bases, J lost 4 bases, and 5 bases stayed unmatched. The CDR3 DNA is TGTGCCAGCAGTGAAACAGGGGGCCAGGCCTATGGCTACACCTTC. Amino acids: CASSETGGQAYGYTF.

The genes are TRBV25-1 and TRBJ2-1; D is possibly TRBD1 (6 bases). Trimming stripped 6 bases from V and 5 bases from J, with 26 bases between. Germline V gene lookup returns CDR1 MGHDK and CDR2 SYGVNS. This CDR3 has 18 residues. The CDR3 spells CASSPRYSDRRSHNEQFF. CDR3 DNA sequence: TGTGCCAGCAGCCCTCGATACTCGGACAGAAGAAGTCACAATGAGCAGTTCTTC.

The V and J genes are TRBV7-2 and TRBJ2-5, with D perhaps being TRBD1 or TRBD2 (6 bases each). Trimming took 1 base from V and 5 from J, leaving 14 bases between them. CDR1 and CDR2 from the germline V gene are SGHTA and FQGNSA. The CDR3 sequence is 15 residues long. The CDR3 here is CASSLGGARRETQYF. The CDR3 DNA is TGTGCCAGCAGCTTAGGGGGGGCGAGAAGGGAGACCCAGTACTTC.

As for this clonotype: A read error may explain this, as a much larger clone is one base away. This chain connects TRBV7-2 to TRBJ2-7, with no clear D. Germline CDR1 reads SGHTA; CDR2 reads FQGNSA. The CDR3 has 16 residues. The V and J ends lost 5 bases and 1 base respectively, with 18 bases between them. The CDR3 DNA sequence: TGTGCCAGCAGCCCCGACCCGGGCGTGGGGTCCTACGAGCAGTACTTC. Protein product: CASSPDPGVGSYEQYF.

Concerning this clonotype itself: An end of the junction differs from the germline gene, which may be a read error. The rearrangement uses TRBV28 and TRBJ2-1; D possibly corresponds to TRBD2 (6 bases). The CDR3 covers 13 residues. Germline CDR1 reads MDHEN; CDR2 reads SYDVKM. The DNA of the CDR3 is TGTGTCAGCAGTTTACTGACCGGGACTTCGGAGTTCTTC. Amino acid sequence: CVSSLLTGTSEFF.

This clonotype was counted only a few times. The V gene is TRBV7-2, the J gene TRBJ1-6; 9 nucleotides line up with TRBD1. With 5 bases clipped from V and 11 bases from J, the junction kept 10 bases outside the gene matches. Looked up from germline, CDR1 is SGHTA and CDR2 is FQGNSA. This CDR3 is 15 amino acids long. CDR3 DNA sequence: TGTGCCAGCAGCAACTACAGGGGGCCTTGGGCACCCCTCCACTTT. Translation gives CASSNYRGPWAPLHF.

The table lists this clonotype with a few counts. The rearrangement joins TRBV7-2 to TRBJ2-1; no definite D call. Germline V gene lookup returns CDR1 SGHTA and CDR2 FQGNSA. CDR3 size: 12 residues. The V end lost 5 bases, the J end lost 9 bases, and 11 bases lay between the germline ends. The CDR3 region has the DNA TGTGCCAGCAGCCTCCGCCGCATTGAGCAGTTCTTC. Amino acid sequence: CASSLRRIEQFF.

Written as DNA, the CDR3 is TGTGCCAGCAGTAACGGACAGGGTAGCTCCTACGAGCAGTACTTC. Protein: CASSNGQGSSYEQYF. V usage is TRBV6-6 and J usage is TRBJ2-7; 8 bases are a match to TRBD1. V lost 5 bases to trimming and J lost 0 bases; unmatched junction nucleotides: 6. The CDR3 has 15 residues. CDR1 and CDR2 (germline): MNHNY, SVGAGI (reference sequence).

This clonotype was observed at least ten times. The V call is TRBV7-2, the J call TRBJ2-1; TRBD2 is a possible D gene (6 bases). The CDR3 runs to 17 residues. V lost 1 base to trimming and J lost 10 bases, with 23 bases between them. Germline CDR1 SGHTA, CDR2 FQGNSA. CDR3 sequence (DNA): TGTGCCAGCAGCTTAGAACCCGGGGGACGCGTAATTGGGGAGCAGTTCTTC. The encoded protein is CASSLEPGGRVIGEQFF. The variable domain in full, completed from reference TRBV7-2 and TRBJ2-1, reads GAGVSQSPSNKVTEKGKDVELRCDPISGHTALYWYRQSLGQGLEFLIYFQGNSAPDKSGLPSDRFSAERTGGSVSTLTIQRTQQEDSAVYLCASSLEPGGRVIGEQFFGPGTRLTVL.

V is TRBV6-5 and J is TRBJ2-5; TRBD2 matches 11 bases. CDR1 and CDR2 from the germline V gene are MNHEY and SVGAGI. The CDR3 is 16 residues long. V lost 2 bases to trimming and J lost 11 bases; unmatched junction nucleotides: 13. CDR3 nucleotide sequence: TGTGCCAGCAGTTACATTAGCGGGGGGGGTTCATGTGAGCAGTACTTC. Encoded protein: CASSYISGGGSCEQYF.

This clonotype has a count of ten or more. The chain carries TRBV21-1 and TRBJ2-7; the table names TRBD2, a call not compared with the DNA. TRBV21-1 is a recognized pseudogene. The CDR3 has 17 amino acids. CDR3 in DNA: TGTGCCAGCAGCAAAGGTTTGGAGGGCCACCCTCCATACGAGCAGTACTTC. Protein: CASSKGLEGHPPYEQYF.

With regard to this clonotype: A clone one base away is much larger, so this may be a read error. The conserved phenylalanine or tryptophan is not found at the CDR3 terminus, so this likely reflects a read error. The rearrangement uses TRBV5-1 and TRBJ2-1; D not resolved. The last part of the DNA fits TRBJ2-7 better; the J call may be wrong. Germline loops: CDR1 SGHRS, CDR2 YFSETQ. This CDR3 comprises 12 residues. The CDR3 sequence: CASSLDLYEQYI. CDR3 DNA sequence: TGCGCCAGCAGCTTGGACCTCTACGAGCAGTACATC.

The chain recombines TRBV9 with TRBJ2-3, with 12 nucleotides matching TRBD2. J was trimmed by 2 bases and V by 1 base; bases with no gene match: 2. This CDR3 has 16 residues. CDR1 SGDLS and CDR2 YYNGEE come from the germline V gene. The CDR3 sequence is CASSVTSGGITDTQYF. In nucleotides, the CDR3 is TGTGCCAGCAGCGTAACTAGCGGGGGGATCACAGATACGCAGTATTTT. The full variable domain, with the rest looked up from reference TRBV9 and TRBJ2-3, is DSGVTQTPKHLITATGQRVTLRCSPRSGDLSVYWYQQSLDQGLQFLIQYYNGEERAKGNILERFSAQQFPDLHSELNLSSLELGDSALYFCASSVTSGGITDTQYFGPGTRLTVL.

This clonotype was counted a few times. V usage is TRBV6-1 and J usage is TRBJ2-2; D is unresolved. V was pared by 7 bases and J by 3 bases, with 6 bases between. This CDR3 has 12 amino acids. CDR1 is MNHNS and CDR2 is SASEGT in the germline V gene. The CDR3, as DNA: TGTGCCAGCATTCGTTACACCGGGGAGCTGTTTTTT. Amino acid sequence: CASIRYTGELFF.

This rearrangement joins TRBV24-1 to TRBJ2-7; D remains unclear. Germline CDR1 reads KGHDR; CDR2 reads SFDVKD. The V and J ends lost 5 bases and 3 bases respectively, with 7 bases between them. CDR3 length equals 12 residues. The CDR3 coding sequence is TGTGCCACCAGTGGCCCCCTCTACGAGCAGTACTTC. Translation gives CATSGPLYEQYF.